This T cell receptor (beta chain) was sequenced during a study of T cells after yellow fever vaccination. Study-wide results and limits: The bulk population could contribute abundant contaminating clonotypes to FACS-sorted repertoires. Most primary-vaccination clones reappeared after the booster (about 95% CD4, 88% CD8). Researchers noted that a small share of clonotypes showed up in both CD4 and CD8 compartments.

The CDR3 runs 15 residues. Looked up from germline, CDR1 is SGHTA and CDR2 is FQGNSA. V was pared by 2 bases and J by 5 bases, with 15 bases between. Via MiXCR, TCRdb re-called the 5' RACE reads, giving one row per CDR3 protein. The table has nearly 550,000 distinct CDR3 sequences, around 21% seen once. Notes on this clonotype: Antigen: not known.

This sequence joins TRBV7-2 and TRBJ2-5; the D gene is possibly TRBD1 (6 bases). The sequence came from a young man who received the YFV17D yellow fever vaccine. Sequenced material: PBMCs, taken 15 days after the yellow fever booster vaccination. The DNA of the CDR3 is TGTGCCAGCAGCTTAATGTATCAGGGGCGGGAGACCCAGTACTTC. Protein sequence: CASSLMYQGRETQYF.